This T cell receptor (beta chain) was sequenced in a study of T cells expressing NK-cell markers. Whole-study context: Just one sequenced donor of eight was HCMV-seronegative, while seven were seropositive. Study findings and constraints: NKG2C+ dominant clonotypes from 5 to 7 donors made up about 1.0-8% of CD8+ T cells.

Germline CDR1 reads SQVTM; CDR2 reads ANQGSEA. This CDR3 contains 11 residues. Regarding this clonotype: No antigen is known for it.

A 5'RACE template switching approach incorporating UMIs was used to make TCR beta cDNA. Following a re-call of the 5' RACE reads, TCRdb has one entry per CDR3 protein and lacks DNA. The table for this sample gives about 460,000 distinct CDR3 sequences. The sequence derives from a woman aged 50 to 65 in good health. This chain uses TRBV29-1 with TRBJ1-2. Sample: blood T cells: a sorted CD56 or NKG2C T cell subset, CD4+ or CD8+ T cells, or bulk PBMC T cells (not recorded which). The CDR3 region is CSATETYGYTF.